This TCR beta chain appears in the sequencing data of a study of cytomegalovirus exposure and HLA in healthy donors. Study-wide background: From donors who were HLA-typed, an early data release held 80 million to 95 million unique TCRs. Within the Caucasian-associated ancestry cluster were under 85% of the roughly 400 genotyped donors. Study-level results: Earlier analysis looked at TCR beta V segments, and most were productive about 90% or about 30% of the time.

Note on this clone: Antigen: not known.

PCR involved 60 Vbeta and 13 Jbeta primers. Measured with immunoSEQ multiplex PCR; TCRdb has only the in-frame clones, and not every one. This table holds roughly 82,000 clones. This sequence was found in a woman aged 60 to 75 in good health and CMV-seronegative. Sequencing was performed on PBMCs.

Written as DNA, the CDR3 is TGTGCCAGCAGTTCGGGGTTGAGAGCTTTCTTT. Translation gives CASSSGLRAFF. The chain links TRBV6-5 to TRBJ1-1; D is ambiguous. Trimming took off 4 bases at V and 10 bases at J, with 10 bases between the two ends. The CDR3 is made up of 11 amino acids. Germline values: CDR1 MNHEY, CDR2 SVGAGI.